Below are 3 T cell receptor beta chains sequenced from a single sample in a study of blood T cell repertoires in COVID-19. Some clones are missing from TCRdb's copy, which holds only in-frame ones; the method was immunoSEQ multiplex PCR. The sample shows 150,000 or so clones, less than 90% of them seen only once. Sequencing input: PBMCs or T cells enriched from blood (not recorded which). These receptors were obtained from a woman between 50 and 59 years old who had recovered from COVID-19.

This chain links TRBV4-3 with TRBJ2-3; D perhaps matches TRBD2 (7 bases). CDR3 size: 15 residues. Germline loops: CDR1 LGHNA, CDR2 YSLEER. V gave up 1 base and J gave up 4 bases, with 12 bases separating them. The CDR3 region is CASSQGGGRADTQYF. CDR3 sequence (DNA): TGCGCCAGCAGCCAAGGGGGGGGGCGGGCAGATACGCAGTATTTT.

CDR3 sequence: CASSRRGLAKNIQYF. CDR3 DNA: TGTGCCAGCTCCCGGCGGGGTCTAGCCAAAAACATTCAGTACTTC. The gene calls are TRBV21-1 and TRBJ2-4; TRBD2, as called in the table, went unchecked against the DNA. TRBV21-1 is termed a pseudogene. CDR3 length: 15 amino acids.

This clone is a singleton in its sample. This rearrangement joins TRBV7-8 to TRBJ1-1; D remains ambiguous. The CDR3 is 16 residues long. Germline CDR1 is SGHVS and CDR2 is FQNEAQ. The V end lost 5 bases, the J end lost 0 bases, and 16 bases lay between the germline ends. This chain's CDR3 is CASSLRPSLMNTEAFF. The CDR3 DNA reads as TGTGCCAGCAGCCTACGCCCAAGCCTCATGAACACTGAAGCTTTCTTT.